The source of this T cell receptor (beta chain) is a study of regulatory T cells in long-lasting Graves disease. The time point: newly diagnosed GD, antithyroid drugs for less than 3 months. Extracted RNA from PBMCs served as the source of the TCR library. This clonotype has ten or more counts. CDR3-region Arm-PCR and iRepertoire HTBI primers produced the TCR beta libraries. TCRdb itself ran the multiplex PCR reads through MiXCR, one entry per CDR3 protein. The sample records about 460,000 distinct CDR3 sequences, approximately 15% being singletons. There are 15 residues in the CDR3. The V end was cut by 10 bases, the J end by 0 bases, with 17 bases between. Germline lookup yields CDR1 SGHTA and CDR2 FQGNSA. This sample also appeared in a second study, on T cells in Graves' hyperthyroidism and ophthalmopathy.

The clonotype was recovered from a woman aged 45-60 years with Graves disease. The sequences come from peripheral blood mononuclear cells (PBMCs), collected at new diagnosis, from a patient treated with antithyroid drugs. The J gene is TRBJ2-3, the V gene TRBV7-2; D is perhaps TRBD2 (5 bases). DNA of the CDR3: TGTGCCATCCCTGTGGATGGGAGTAGCACAGATACGCAGTATTTT. It translates to CAIPVDGSSTDTQYF.